These 30 T cell receptor beta chains were all obtained from the same sample, sequenced in a study of CXCR3-negative and CXCR3-positive naive CD8 T cells. 5' RACE that incorporated UMI labels was used to prepare the TRB cDNA libraries. TCRdb reprocessed the 5' RACE reads and stores each CDR3 protein as one record, lacking DNA. The specimen's table records under 25,000 distinct CDR3 sequences. The sequenced sample consisted of memory CD8+ T cells from blood. The receptors originated from a human donor in good health. Some clones in this sample may be carry-over from other donors' samples.

This sequence joins TRBV29-1 and TRBJ2-7; the D call of TRBD2 rests on TCRdb alone, since no DNA is present to check it. The CDR3 runs to 15 residues. Germline assignment: CDR1 SQVTM and CDR2 ANQGSEA. The chain's CDR3 is CSVEMSTSDYYEQYF.

The J gene is TRBJ2-1, the V gene TRBV14. The CDR3 is made up of 12 amino acids. Looked up from germline, CDR1 is SGHDN and CDR2 is FVKESK. The CDR3 here is CASSQVYYEQFF.

The rearrangement links TRBV25-1 to TRBJ2-2; the D gene TCRdb calls, TRBD2, cannot be checked with no DNA. The length of the CDR3 is 20 residues. Germline CDR1 MGHDK, CDR2 SYGVNS. The CDR3 here is CASSEYDPLAGGANTGELFF.

The chain carries TRBV7-5 and TRBJ1-2. TRBV7-5 is recorded as a pseudogene. This CDR3 has 19 residues. Here the CDR3 reads CISVPEAEGSLGGNYGYTF.

The chain links TRBV5-1 to TRBJ2-7; with no DNA, the TCRdb D assignment of TRBD1 cannot be verified. Germline V gives CDR1 SGHRS, CDR2 YFSETQ. The CDR3 consists of 12 residues. CDR3: CASSPGTWEQYF.

The chain is built from TRBV2 and TRBJ1-3; TCRdb names TRBD1, which stays unverified in the absence of DNA. From germline, CDR1 is SNHLY and CDR2 FYNNEI. CDR3 length equals 17 residues. CDR3 protein: CASSEPGQSASGNTIYF.

The chain links TRBV7-6 to TRBJ1-1; the TRBD1 assignment by TCRdb is unverifiable without DNA. Germline V gene lookup returns CDR1 SGHVS and CDR2 FNYEAQ. The CDR3 loop spans 14 amino acids. The CDR3 loop reads CASSSGTRNTEAFF.

The chain links TRBV6-6 to TRBJ2-7; the D gene TCRdb calls, TRBD1, cannot be checked with no DNA. This CDR3 is 13 amino acids long. Germline V gene lookup returns CDR1 MNHNY and CDR2 SVGAGI (reference sequence). This CDR3 is CASSGPPNYEQYF.

Its frequency marks this clonotype as medium-sized. This chain uses TRBV7-9 with TRBJ2-7; with no DNA, the TCRdb D assignment of TRBD2 cannot be verified. The germline gives CDR1 SEHNR, CDR2 FQNEAQ (reference sequence). The CDR3 runs 14 residues. CDR3 sequence reads: CASSTREVFDEQYF.

V usage is TRBV12-3 or TRBV12-4 and J usage is TRBJ2-7; the D gene TCRdb calls, TRBD1, cannot be checked with no DNA. CDR3 size: 15 residues. CDR3 in amino acids: CASSLDGTEAYEQYF.

CDR3 residues: CASSDRSSGANVLTF. The chain joins TRBV6-4 to TRBJ2-6. This CDR3 has 15 residues. Germline loops: CDR1 MRHNA, CDR2 SNTAGT.

This sequence joins TRBV29-1 and TRBJ2-4; TCRdb outputs TRBD2, but without DNA this stays unchecked. This CDR3 contains 14 residues. Germline CDR1 SQVTM, CDR2 ANQGSEA. CDR3 sequence reads: CSVREALAKNIQYF.

The chain employs TRBV29-1 and TRBJ2-1; TCRdb picks TRBD1, but there is no DNA to check that call. CDR1 is SQVTM, CDR2 ANQGSEA, per germline. The CDR3 has 17 residues. CDR3 region: CSVERTGSTFSYNEQFF.

The rearrangement joins TRBV7-9 to TRBJ2-1; the D gene TCRdb calls, TRBD1, cannot be checked with no DNA. The CDR3 is made up of 16 amino acids. The germline V gene has CDR1 SEHNR and CDR2 FQNEAQ (reference sequence). CDR3 loop: CASSPPGAGGYNEQFF.

The genes are TRBV15 and TRBJ2-7; the TCRdb call, TRBD1, lacks DNA for checking. Per the germline V gene, CDR1 is LNHNV and CDR2 is YYDKDF (reference sequence). The CDR3 is 15 residues long. The CDR3 sequence is CATSSAGTGGYEQYF.

The chain has TRBV7-8 and TRBJ2-7. Per the germline V gene, CDR1 is SGHVS and CDR2 is FQNEAQ. The CDR3 extends over 13 amino acids. CDR3 protein: CASSLEFWGEQYF.

This sequence joins TRBV28 and TRBJ2-4; the D gene TCRdb calls, TRBD1, cannot be checked with no DNA. Germline V gene sequence: CDR1 MDHEN, CDR2 SYDVKM. There are 13 residues in the CDR3. CDR3 sequence reads: CASSFRGGGIQYF.

V and J are TRBV29-1 and TRBJ1-1; TCRdb names TRBD1, which stays unverified in the absence of DNA. The CDR3 is 15 residues long. CDR1 and CDR2 (germline): SQVTM, ANQGSEA. The CDR3 protein is CSVEGDGAMNTEAFF.

V gene TRBV29-1 combines with J gene TRBJ2-7; checking the TCRdb D call of TRBD1 is not possible without DNA. The CDR3 has 13 amino acids. Germline lookup yields CDR1 SQVTM and CDR2 ANQGSEA. The CDR3 sequence is CSVGQGVGYEQYF.

The rearrangement joins TRBV29-1 to TRBJ1-5. The CDR3 has 14 residues. CDR1 and CDR2 from the germline V gene are SQVTM and ANQGSEA. Here the CDR3 reads CSAMFGLNNQPQHF.

J is TRBJ2-7 and V is TRBV7-6. CDR3 length: 18 amino acids. Germline V gives CDR1 SGHVS, CDR2 FNYEAQ. The CDR3 protein is CASSLEKLWDRATYEQYF.

The chain is built from TRBV12-3 or TRBV12-4 and TRBJ2-3; the D call of TRBD1 rests on TCRdb alone, since no DNA is present to check it. The CDR3 is 11 residues long. This CDR3 reads CASSSGQGGNF.

This sequence joins TRBV29-1 and TRBJ1-1; lacking DNA, the TRBD1 call made by TCRdb goes unchecked. The CDR3 extends over 15 amino acids. Germline lookup yields CDR1 SQVTM and CDR2 ANQGSEA. CDR3 amino acids: CSVEGTGGVGSEAFF.

The rearrangement uses TRBV4-1 and TRBJ2-7. This CDR3 has 13 amino acids. Germline values: CDR1 MGHRA, CDR2 YSYEKL. The chain's CDR3 is CASSPDTPYEQYF.

J is TRBJ2-2 and V is TRBV6-2 or TRBV6-3. CDR1 is MNHEY and CDR2 is SVGEGT in the germline V gene. The length of the CDR3 is 14 residues. CDR3: CASSLATETGELFF.

The V gene is TRBV6-4, the J gene TRBJ1-2; lacking DNA, the TRBD1 call made by TCRdb goes unchecked. Germline V CDR1 and CDR2: MRHNA, SNTAGT. The CDR3 length is 14 residues. CDR3 region: CASSAGTGGAGYTF.

The chain has TRBV29-1 and TRBJ2-1; there is no DNA to check the TCRdb D call of TRBD1. The CDR3 length is 14 residues. Germline CDR1 reads SQVTM; CDR2 reads ANQGSEA. The CDR3 protein is CSVVPGDSYNEQFF.

The genes are TRBV20-1 and TRBJ1-1; TCRdb names TRBD1, which stays unverified in the absence of DNA. The CDR3 length is 13 residues. CDR1 is DFQATT and CDR2 is SNEGSKA in the germline V gene (reference sequence). The CDR3 loop reads CSATMGLNTEAFF.

The chain links TRBV7-2 to TRBJ2-7. The CDR3 has 17 amino acids. Germline-derived CDR1 and CDR2 are SGHTA and FQGNSA. CDR3 loop: CASSLMFIGVNSYEQYF. The whole variable domain, remainder taken from reference TRBV7-2 and TRBJ2-7, is GAGVSQSPSNKVTEKGKDVELRCDPISGHTALYWYRQSLGQGLEFLIYFQGNSAPDKSGLPSDRFSAERTGGSVSTLTIQRTQQEDSAVYLCASSLMFIGVNSYEQYFGPGTRLTVT.

The chain couples TRBV6-5 to TRBJ2-7; TCRdb designates TRBD1, a call that cannot be tested without DNA. Per the germline V gene, CDR1 is MNHEY and CDR2 is SVGAGI. This CDR3 contains 16 residues. The CDR3 loop is CASSITRQGGSYEQYF.